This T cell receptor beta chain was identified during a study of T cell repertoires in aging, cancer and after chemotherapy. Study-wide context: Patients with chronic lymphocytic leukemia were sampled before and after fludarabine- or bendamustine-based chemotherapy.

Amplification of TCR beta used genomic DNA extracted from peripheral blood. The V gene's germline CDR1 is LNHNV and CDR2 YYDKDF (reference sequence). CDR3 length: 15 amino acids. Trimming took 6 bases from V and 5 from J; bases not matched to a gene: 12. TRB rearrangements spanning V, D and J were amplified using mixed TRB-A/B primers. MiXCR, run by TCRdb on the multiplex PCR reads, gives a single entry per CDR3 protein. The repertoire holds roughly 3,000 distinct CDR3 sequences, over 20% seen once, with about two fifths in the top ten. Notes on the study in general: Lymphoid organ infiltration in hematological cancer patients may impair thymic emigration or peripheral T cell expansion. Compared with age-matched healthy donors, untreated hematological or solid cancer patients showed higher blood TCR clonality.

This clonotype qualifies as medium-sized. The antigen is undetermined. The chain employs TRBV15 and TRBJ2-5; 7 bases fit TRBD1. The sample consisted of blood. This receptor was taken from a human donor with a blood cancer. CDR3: CATRGGQSSGETQYF. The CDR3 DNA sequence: TGTGCCACCAGAGGGGGACAGTCCTCAGGGGAGACCCAGTACTTC.